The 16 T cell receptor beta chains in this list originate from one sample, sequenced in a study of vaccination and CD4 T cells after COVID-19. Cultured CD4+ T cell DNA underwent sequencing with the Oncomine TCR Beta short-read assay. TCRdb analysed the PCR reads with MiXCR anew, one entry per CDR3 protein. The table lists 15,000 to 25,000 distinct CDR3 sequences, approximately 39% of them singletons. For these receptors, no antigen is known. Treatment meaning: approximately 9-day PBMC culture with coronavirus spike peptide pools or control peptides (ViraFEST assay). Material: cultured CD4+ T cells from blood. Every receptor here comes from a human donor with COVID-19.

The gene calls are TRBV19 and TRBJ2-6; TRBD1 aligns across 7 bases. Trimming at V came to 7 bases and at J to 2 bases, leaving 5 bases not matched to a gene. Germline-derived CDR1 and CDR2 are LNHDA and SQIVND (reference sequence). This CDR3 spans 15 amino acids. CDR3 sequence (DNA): TGTGCCAGTACCCTTGACAGGGCTGGGGCCAACGTCCTGACTTTC. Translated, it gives CASTLDRAGANVLTF. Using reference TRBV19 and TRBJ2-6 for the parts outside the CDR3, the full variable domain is DGGITQSPKYLFRKEGQNVTLSCEQNLNHDAMYWYRQDPGQGLRLIYYSQIVNDFQKGDIAEGYSVSREKKESFPLTVTSAQKNPTAFYLCASTLDRAGANVLTFGAGSRLTVL.

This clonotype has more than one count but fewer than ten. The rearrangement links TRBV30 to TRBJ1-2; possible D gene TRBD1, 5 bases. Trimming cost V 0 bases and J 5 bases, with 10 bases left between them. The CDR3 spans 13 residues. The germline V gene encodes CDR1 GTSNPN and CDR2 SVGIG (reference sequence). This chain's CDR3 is CAWSVGERYGYTF. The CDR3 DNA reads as TGTGCCTGGAGTGTAGGGGAGAGGTATGGCTACACCTTC.

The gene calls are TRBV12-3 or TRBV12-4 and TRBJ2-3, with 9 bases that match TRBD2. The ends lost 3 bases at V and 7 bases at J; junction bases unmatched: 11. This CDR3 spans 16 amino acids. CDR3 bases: TGTGCCAGCAGTTTTGGGCGGGGGGGGATAAAAAATACGCAGTATTTT. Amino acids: CASSFGRGGIKNTQYF.

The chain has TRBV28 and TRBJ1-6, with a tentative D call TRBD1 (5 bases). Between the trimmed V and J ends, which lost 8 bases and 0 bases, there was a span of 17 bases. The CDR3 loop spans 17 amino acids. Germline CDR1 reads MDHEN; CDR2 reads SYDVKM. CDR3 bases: TGTGCCAGCGGCCCCTGGGGGACGGGCTCCTATAATTCACCCCTCCACTTT. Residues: CASGPWGTGSYNSPLHF.

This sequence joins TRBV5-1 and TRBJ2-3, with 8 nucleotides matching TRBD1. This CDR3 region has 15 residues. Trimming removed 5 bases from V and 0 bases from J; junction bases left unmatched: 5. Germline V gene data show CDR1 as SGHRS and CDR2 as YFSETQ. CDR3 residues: CASSWGTGSTDTQYF. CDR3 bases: TGCGCCAGCAGTTGGGGGACAGGAAGCACAGATACGCAGTATTTT.

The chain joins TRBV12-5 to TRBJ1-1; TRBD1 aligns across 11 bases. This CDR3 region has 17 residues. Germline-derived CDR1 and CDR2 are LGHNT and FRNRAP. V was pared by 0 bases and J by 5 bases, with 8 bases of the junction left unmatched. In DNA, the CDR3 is TGTGCTAGTGGTTTGGTCGTCGGACAGGGGGCGAGGACTGAAGCTTTCTTT. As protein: CASGLVVGQGARTEAFF.

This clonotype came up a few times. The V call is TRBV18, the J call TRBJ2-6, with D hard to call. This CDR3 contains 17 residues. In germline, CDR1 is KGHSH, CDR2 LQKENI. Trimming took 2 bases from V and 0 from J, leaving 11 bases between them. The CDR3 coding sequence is TGTGCCAGCTCACCAGTCCAAGCCAGCTCTGGGGCCAACGTCCTGACTTTC. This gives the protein CASSPVQASSGANVLTF.

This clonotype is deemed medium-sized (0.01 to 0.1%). The CDR3 reads CASSLTQGTEAFF. In DNA form, the CDR3 reads TGTGCCAGCAGCTTAACTCAGGGAACTGAAGCTTTCTTT. The chain joins TRBV7-8 to TRBJ1-1, with D perhaps TRBD1 (5 bases). V lost 2 bases to trimming and J lost 5 bases, with 9 bases between them. The length of the CDR3 is 13 residues. Germline CDR1 and CDR2: SGHVS and FQNEAQ.

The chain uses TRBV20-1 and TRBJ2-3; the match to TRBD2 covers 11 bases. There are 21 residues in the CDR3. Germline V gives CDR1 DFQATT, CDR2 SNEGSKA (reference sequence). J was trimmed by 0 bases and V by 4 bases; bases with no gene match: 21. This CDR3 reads CSATGQGPGTSGYTSTDTQYF. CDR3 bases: TGCAGTGCTACCGGTCAGGGCCCTGGGACTAGCGGCTACACGAGCACAGATACGCAGTATTTT.

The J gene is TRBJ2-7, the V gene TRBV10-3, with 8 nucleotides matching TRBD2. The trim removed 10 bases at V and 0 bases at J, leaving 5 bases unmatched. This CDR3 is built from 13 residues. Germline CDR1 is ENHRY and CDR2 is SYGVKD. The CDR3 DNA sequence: TGTGCCACACAGCGGGAGAGCTCCTACGAGCAGTACTTC. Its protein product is CATQRESSYEQYF.

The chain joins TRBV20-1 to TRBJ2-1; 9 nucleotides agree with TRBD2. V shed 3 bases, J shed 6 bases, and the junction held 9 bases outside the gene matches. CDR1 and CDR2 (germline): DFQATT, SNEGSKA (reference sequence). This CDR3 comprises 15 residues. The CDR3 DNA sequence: TGCAGTGCTAGTGGGCTAGCGGGGCAAGGCAATGAGCAGTTCTTC. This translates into CSASGLAGQGNEQFF.

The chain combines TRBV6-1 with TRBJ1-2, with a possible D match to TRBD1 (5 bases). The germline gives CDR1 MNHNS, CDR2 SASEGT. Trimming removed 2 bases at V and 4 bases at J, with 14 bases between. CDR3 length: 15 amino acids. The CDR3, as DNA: TGTGCCAGCAGTGAAAATGCCGTGGGGACCTATGGCTACACCTTC. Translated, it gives CASSENAVGTYGYTF.

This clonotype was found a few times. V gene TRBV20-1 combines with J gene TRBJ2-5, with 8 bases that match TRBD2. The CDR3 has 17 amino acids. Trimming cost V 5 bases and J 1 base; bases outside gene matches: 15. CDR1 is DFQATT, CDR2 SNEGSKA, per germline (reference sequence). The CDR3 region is CSAASGTRGPSQETQYF. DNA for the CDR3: TGCAGTGCTGCCTCCGGGACTAGAGGGCCGTCCCAAGAGACCCAGTACTTC.

CDR3 sequence (DNA): TGTGCCACCAGCTTCCTCCGGGGGCAGGGCAATCAGCCCCAGCATTTT. It encodes CATSFLRGQGNQPQHF. V usage is TRBV15 and J usage is TRBJ1-5; the D gene is possibly TRBD1 (6 bases). This CDR3 is built from 16 residues. Trimming removed 5 bases from V and 2 bases from J, with 16 bases in between. Germline assignment: CDR1 LNHNV and CDR2 YYDKDF (reference sequence).

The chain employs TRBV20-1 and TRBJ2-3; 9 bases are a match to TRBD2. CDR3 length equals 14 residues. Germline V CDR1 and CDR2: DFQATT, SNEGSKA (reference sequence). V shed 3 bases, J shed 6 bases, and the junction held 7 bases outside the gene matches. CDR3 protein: CSARDSGGRDTQYF. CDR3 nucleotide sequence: TGCAGTGCTAGGGATAGCGGGGGCCGGGATACGCAGTATTTT.

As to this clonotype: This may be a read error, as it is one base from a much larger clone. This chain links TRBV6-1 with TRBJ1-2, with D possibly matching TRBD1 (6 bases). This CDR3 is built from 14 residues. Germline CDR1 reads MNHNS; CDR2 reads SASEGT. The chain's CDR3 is CASSNRQANYGCTF. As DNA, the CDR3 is TGTGCCAGCAGCAACCGACAGGCTAACTATGGCTGCACCTTC.